The rows below give T cell receptor beta chains drawn from one sample of a study of CD8 T cells in Susac syndrome. TCRdb re-derived calls from the immunoSEQ multiplex PCR reads in MiXCR, one entry per CDR3 protein. The sample has over 150,000 distinct CDR3 sequences, around 94% seen once. Source material: CD4+ T cells from PBMCs. These TCRs come from a human donor with Susac syndrome. The CDR3 runs from the conserved cysteine through the conserved F or W. A D gene is named only where the DNA matches it firmly. Rows may omit the clone size; those that give it use once, few, many or a size class.

clone size,J gene,D gene,V gene,CDR3 DNA,CDR3 protein
.,TRBJ2-4,TRBD1,TRBV20-1,TGCAGTCGACAGGGTTGGGCCAAAAACATTCAGTACTTC,CSRQGWAKNIQYF
.,TRBJ2-4,.,TRBV7-2,TGTGCCAGCACCCTCTCAGGGTTCAGGGCCAAAAACATTCAGTACTTC,CASTLSGFRAKNIQYF
.,TRBJ1-2,TRBD1,TRBV30,TGTGCCTGGAGCATCGGGACAGACTATGGCTACACCTTC,CAWSIGTDYGYTF
.,TRBJ1-2,.,TRBV12-3/TRBV12-4,TGTGCCAGCAGTTTAAATTCTTTATCTGGCTACACCTTC,CASSLNSLSGYTF
.,TRBJ2-5,.,TRBV5-4,TGTGCCAGCAGCTTCCCCGGGAGACCCCAAGAGACCCAGTACTTC,CASSFPGRPQETQYF
.,TRBJ2-7,TRBD2,TRBV28,TGTGCCAGCAGTTTAGGGATAAGACTAGCGGGAGGGGACTACGAGCAGTACTTC,CASSLGIRLAGGDYEQYF
.,TRBJ1-2,.,TRBV20-1,TGCAGTGCTAGATGGAGGGGGATCAGCGGCTATGGCTACACCTTC,CSARWRGISGYGYTF
.,TRBJ2-6,.,TRBV5-1,TGCGCCAGCAGCTTGCGGCGCTCTGGGGCCAACGTCCTGACTTTC,CASSLRRSGANVLTF
.,TRBJ1-4,TRBD1,TRBV20-1,TGCAGTGCCTTACAGGGGGCCGATGAAAAACTGTTTTTT,CSALQGADEKLFF
.,TRBJ1-5,TRBD1,TRBV6-6,TGTGCCAGCAGTTTCCTTAGGGGGCTTGGCGATCAGCCCCAGCATTTT,CASSFLRGLGDQPQHF
.,TRBJ2-6,.,TRBV7-5,.,CISVPEAPRGSGANVLTF
few,TRBJ1-2,.,TRBV30,TGTGCCTGGAGTGTCTCGTCCTATGGCTACACCTTC,CAWSVSSYGYTF
.,TRBJ2-4,TRBD1,TRBV28,TGTGCCAGCAGTTTGTACACCGGGACAGGGAACAAAAACATTCAGTACTTC,CASSLYTGTGNKNIQYF
.,TRBJ2-2,.,TRBV24-1,TGTGCCACCAGTGCCGGGGGGCACACCGGGGAGCTGTTTTTT,CATSAGGHTGELFF
few,TRBJ2-7,TRBD2,TRBV28,TGTGCCAGCAGTTCCGCCTGGGGGGGTTCCTACGAGCAGTACTTC,CASSSAWGGSYEQYF
.,TRBJ2-1,TRBD2,TRBV29-1,TGCAGCGTTGAAGATCCGGCGGGACTAGCGAATGAGCAGTTCTTC,CSVEDPAGLANEQFF
once,TRBJ1-1,.,TRBV7-2,TGTGCCAGCAGCTTAAAAGGACTGAACACTGAAGCTTTCTTT,CASSLKGLNTEAFF
.,TRBJ2-7,.,TRBV10-2,TGCGCCAGCAGTGAGGGGTGGTCCTACGAGCAGTACTTC,CASSEGWSYEQYF
.,TRBJ2-7,.,TRBV7-9,TGTGCCAGCAGCTTATCCGCAGGGGACGAGCAGTACTTC,CASSLSAGDEQYF
.,TRBJ2-1,.,TRBV6-2/TRBV6-3,TGTGCCAGCAGTTACCCGGTCAGGGGCCGTCCCGGCAATGAGCAGTTCTTC,CASSYPVRGRPGNEQFF
once,TRBJ2-7,.,TRBV30,TGTGCCTGGAGTGTAATGCTTTACGAGCAGTACTTC,CAWSVMLYEQYF
.,TRBJ1-1,.,TRBV20-1,TGCAGTGCTAGAGGGACACAGGGAATCACTGAAGCTTTCTTT,CSARGTQGITEAFF
.,TRBJ2-7,.,TRBV5-1,TGCGCCAGCAGCTTTTCCACTGGGGAGCAGTACTTC,CASSFSTGEQYF
once,TRBJ1-4,.,TRBV29-1,TGCAGCGTTTCAACAAATGAAAAACTGTTTTTT,CSVSTNEKLFF
.,TRBJ1-4,.,TRBV20-1,TGCAGTGCTCGGGCGCAGAATGAAAAACTGTTTTTT,CSARAQNEKLFF
.,TRBJ2-1,.,TRBV15,TGTGCCACCAGCAGAGAGGTGGGAAGGCAGGGAATAGGTGAGCAGTTCTTC,CATSREVGRQGIGEQFF
once,TRBJ2-1,.,TRBV20-1,TGCAGTGCTAGGGGTCAGGGGATCGAATCCTACAATGAGCAGTTCTTC,CSARGQGIESYNEQFF
once,TRBJ2-1,.,TRBV7-9,TGTGCCAGCAGGGGAACAAGGAGCTCCTACAATGAGCAGTTCTTC,CASRGTRSSYNEQFF
.,TRBJ1-5,TRBD1,TRBV30,TGTGCCTGGGGGACAGGTTTAGACCAGCCCCAGCATTTT,CAWGTGLDQPQHF
once,TRBJ2-7,.,TRBV7-6,TGTGCCAGCAGCTTAGGGCGGTCATGGCTTACGGGCGAGCAGTACTTC,CASSLGRSWLTGEQYF
.,TRBJ2-7,.,TRBV9,TGTGCCAGCAGCGTAGCCCCAAACACCTACGAGCAGTACTTC,CASSVAPNTYEQYF
.,TRBJ1-1,.,TRBV5-1,TGCGCCAGCAGCGGGGCCACCGGAGGCACTGAAGCTTTCTTT,CASSGATGGTEAFF
.,TRBJ2-5,TRBD2,TRBV11-2,TGTGCCAGCAGCGAGGGACTAGAAGAGACCCAGTACTTC,CASSEGLEETQYF